This record looks at one T cell receptor (beta chain) sequence and its context. V gave up 5 bases and J gave up 0 bases; unmatched junction bases: 3. Germline CDR1 is MGHDK and CDR2 is SYGVNS. This CDR3 region has 14 residues. This sample is drawn from a study of cytotoxic CD8 clonotypes in ibrutinib-treated CLL. TCR beta library input comprised approximately 2 micrograms of genomic DNA from cryopreserved PBMCs. Produced via immunoSEQ multiplex PCR; TCRdb's table is partial and in-frame only. In the table there are 65,000 to 95,000 clones, about 86% of which are singletons. The receptor comes from a human donor with chronic lymphocytic leukemia. The rearrangement uses TRBV25-1 and TRBJ2-5, with 7 nucleotides matching TRBD1. The sample consisted of PBMCs, taken before ibrutinib treatment. CDR3 region: CASSTDRDQETQYF. DNA of the CDR3: TGTGCCAGCAGTACCGACAGGGACCAAGAGACCCAGTACTTC.